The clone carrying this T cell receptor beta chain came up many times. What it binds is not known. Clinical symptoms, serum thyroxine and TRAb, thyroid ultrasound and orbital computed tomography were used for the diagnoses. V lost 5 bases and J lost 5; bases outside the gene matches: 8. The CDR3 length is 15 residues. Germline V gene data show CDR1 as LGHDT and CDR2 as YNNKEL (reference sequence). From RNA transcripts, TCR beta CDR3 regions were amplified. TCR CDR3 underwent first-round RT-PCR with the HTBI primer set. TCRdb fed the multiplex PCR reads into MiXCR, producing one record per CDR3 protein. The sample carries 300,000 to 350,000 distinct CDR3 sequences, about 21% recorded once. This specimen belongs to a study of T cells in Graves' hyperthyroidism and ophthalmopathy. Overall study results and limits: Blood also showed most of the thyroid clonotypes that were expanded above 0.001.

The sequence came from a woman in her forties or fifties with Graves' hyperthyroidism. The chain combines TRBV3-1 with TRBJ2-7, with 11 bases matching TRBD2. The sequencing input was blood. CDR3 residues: CASSKLAGVWDEQYF. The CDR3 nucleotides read TGTGCCAGCAGCAAACTAGCGGGAGTATGGGACGAGCAGTACTTC.